This record covers a single T cell receptor beta chain. The record originates from a study of blood T cell repertoires in COVID-19. Study at large: Specimens from acute and convalescent COVID-19 originated in the United States, Italy and Spain. In each case, the material was cDNA or gDNA derived from T cells, B-cell-depleted T cells, or PBMCs.

Original handling: Estimated nucleated cell counts came from reference gene primer amplification. Generated by immunoSEQ multiplex PCR, the TCRdb table keeps only in-frame clones and is missing some. V, J and clone size are taken as reported in that table, and D and trimming were inferred from the DNA itself. Here the sample spans over 30,000 clones, about nine tenths being singletons. The CDR3 is made up of 13 amino acids. V lost 6 bases, J lost 15 bases, and 12 bases stayed unmatched. Germline lookup yields CDR1 MNHEY and CDR2 SVGAGI. The sequence was collected from a man in his 70s with acute or convalescent COVID-19. The specimen was peripheral blood. V gene TRBV6-5 combines with J gene TRBJ2-1; 9 bases are shared with TRBD1. The CDR3 sequence: CASSRDRVSQGFF. CDR3 sequence (DNA): TGTGCCAGCAGCCGGGACAGGGTCTCTCAGGGGTTCTTC.